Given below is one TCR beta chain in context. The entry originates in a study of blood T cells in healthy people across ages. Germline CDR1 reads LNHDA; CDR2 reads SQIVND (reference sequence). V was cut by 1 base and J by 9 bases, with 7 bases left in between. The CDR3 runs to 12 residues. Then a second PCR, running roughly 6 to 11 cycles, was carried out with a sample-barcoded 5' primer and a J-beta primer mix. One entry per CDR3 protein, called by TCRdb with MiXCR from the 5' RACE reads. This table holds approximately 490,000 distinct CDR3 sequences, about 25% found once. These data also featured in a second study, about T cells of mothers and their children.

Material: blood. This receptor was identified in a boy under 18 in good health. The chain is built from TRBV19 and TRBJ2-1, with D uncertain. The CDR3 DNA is TGTGCCAGTAGTATAGGGGCTTTTGAGCAGTTCTTC. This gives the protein CASSIGAFEQFF. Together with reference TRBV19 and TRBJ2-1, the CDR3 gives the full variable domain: DGGITQSPKYLFRKEGQNVTLSCEQNLNHDAMYWYRQDPGQGLRLIYYSQIVNDFQKGDIAEGYSVSREKKESFPLTVTSAQKNPTAFYLCASSIGAFEQFFGPGTRLTVL.